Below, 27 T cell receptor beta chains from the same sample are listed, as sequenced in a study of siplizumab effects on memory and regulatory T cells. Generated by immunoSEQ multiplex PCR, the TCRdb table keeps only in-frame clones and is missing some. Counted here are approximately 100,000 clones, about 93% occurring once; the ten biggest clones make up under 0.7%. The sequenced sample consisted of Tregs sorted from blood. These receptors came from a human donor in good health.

The CDR3 is CSARVGYEQYF. In nucleotides, the CDR3 is TGCAGTGCTAGAGTTGGGTACGAGCAGTACTTC. This chain connects TRBV20-1 to TRBJ2-7; D gene ambiguous. Germline V gene lookup returns CDR1 DFQATT and CDR2 SNEGSKA (reference sequence). Trimming took off 1 base at V and 4 bases at J, with 5 bases between the two ends. The CDR3 consists of 11 residues.

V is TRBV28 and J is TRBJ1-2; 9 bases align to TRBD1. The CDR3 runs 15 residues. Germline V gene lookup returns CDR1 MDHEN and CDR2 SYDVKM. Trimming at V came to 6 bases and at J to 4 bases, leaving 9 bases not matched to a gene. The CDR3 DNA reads TGTGCCAGCAGGCGGACAGGGGTGGAATCCTATGGCTACACCTTC. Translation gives CASRRTGVESYGYTF.

This CDR3 is CASSQVRSGPTDTQYF. CDR3 bases: TGCGCCAGCAGCCAAGTTCGTAGCGGACCCACAGATACGCAGTATTTT. The V and J genes are TRBV4-1 and TRBJ2-3; tentatively, D is TRBD2 (6 bases). CDR1 is MGHRA and CDR2 is YSYEKL in the germline V gene. V dropped 1 base and J dropped 2 bases, with 13 bases sitting between them. CDR3 size: 16 residues.

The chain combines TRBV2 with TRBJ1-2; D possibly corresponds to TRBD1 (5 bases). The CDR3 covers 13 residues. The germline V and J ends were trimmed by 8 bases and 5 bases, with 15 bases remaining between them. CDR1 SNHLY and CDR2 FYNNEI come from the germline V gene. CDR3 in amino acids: CASWGRNLYGYTF. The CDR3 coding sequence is TGTGCCAGCTGGGGCAGAAACTTGTATGGCTACACCTTC.

The CDR3 sequence is CASSRFPNQPQHF. The CDR3 region has the DNA TGTGCCAGCAGTCGATTTCCCAATCAGCCCCAGCATTTT. The V and J genes are TRBV6-6 and TRBJ1-5; D remains unclear. The ends were cut back, 5 bases at V and 3 bases at J, with 8 bases in the middle. The CDR3 length is 13 residues. Germline V gene lookup returns CDR1 MNHNY and CDR2 SVGAGI (reference sequence).

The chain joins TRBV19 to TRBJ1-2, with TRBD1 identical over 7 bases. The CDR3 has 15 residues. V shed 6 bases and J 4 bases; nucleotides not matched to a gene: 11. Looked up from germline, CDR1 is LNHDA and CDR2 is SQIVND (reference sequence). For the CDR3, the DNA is TGTGCCAGTAGCCTGTTACGGACAGGCATCTATGGCTACACCTTC. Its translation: CASSLLRTGIYGYTF.

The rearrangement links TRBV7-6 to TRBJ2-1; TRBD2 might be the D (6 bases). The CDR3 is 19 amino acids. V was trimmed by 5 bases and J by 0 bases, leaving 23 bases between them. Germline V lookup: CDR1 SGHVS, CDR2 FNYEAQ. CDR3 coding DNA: TGTGCCAGCAGCCCAACGGGGCGGGGTTGGAGCAGCTCCTACAATGAGCAGTTCTTC. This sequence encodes CASSPTGRGWSSSYNEQFF.

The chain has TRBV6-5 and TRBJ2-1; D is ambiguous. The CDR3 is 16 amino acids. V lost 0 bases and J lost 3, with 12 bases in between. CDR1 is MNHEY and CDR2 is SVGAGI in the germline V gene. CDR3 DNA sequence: TGTGCCAGCAGTTACTCGTACCCTGGCGGCTACAATGAGCAGTTCTTC. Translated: CASSYSYPGGYNEQFF.

CDR3 bases: TGTGCCAGCAGTTTATCCAGACTAGGGGGGACCCAGTACTTC. It encodes CASSLSRLGGTQYF. The chain joins TRBV27 to TRBJ2-5; D may correspond to TRBD1 or TRBD2 (6 bases each). V was shortened by 0 bases and J by 7 bases, with 12 bases between the two germline ends. CDR3 length equals 14 residues. CDR1 and CDR2 from the germline V gene are MNHEY and SMNVEV (reference sequence).

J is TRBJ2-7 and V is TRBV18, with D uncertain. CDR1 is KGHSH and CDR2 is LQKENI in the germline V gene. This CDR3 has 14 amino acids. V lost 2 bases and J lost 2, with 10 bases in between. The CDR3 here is CASSPFLDAYEQYF. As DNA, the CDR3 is TGTGCCAGCTCACCATTTCTGGACGCCTACGAGCAGTACTTC. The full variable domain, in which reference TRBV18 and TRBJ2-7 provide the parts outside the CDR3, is NAGVMQNPRHLVRRRGQEARLRCSPMKGHSHVYWYRQLPEEGLKFMVYLQKENIIDESGMPKERFSAEFPKEGPSILRIQQVVRGDSAAYFCASSPFLDAYEQYFGPGTRLTVT.

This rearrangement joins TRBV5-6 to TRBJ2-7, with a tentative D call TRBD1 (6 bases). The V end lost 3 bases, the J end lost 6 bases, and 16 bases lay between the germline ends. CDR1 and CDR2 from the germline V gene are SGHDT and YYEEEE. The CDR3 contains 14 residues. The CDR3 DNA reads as TGTGCCAGCAGCTCGGTAGGTCAGGGGCGCGAGCAGTACTTC. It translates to CASSSVGQGREQYF.

The CDR3 sequence is CASTGSVAGRVYF. Written as DNA, the CDR3 is TGCGCCAGCACGGGATCCGTGGCCGGGAGGGTGTACTTC. The V call is TRBV5-1, the J call TRBJ2-7; 8 nucleotides agree with TRBD2. CDR1 is SGHRS and CDR2 is YFSETQ in the germline V gene. The V and J ends lost 6 bases and 12 bases, in that order; junction bases with no gene match: 14. The CDR3 extends over 13 amino acids.

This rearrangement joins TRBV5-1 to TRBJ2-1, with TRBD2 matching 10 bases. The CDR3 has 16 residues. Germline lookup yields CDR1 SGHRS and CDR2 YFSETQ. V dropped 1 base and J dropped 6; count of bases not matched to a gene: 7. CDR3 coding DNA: TGCGCCAGCAGCTTGAATCTAGCGGGAGTTGGCAATGAGCAGTTCTTC. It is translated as CASSLNLAGVGNEQFF.

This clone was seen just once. CDR3 in amino acids: CASSRVAGDTYEQYF. The DNA of the CDR3 is TGTGCCAGCAGCCGAGTAGCGGGGGACACCTACGAGCAGTACTTC. The chain is built from TRBV6-5 and TRBJ2-7; TRBD2 matches 9 bases. The CDR3 runs to 15 residues. Germline lookup yields CDR1 MNHEY and CDR2 SVGAGI. V was pared by 6 bases and J by 2 bases, with 8 bases of the junction left unmatched.

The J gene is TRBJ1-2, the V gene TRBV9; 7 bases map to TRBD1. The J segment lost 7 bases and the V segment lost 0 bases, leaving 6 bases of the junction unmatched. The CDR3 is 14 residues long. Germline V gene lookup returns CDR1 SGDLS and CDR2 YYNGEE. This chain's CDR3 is CASSVGRGSSGYTF. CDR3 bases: TGTGCCAGCAGCGTAGGCAGGGGGTCGAGTGGCTACACCTTC.

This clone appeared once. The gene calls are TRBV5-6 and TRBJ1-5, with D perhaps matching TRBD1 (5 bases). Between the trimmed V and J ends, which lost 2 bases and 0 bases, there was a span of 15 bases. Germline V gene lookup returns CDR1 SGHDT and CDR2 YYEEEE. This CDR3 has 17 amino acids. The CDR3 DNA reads TGTGCCAGCAGCTTCTGGGGGAGACGACTTAGCAATCAGCCCCAGCATTTT. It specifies CASSFWGRRLSNQPQHF.

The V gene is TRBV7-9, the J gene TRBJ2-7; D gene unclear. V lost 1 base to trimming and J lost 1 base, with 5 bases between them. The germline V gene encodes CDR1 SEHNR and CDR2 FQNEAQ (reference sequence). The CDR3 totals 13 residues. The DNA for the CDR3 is TGTGCCAGCAGCTTAGTTCCGTCCTACGAGCAGTACTTC. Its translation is CASSLVPSYEQYF. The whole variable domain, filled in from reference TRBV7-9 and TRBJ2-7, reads DTGVSQNPRHKITKRGQNVTFRCDPISEHNRLYWYRQTLGQGPEFLTYFQNEAQLEKSRLLSDRFSAERPKGSFSTLEIQRTEQGDSAMYLCASSLVPSYEQYFGPGTRLTVT.

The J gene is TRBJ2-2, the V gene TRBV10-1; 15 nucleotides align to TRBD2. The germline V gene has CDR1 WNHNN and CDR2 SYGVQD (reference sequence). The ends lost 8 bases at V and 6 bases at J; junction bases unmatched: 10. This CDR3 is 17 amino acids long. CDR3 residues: CASASGLAGGGAGELFF. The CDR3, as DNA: TGCGCCAGCGCCTCGGGACTAGCGGGAGGAGGGGCCGGGGAGCTGTTTTTT.

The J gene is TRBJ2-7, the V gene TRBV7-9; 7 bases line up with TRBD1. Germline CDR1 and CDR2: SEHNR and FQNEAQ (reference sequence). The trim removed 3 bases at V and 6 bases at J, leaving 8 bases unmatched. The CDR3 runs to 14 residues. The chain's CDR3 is CASSFTGATSEQYF. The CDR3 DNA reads TGTGCCAGCAGCTTTACAGGGGCAACGAGCGAGCAGTACTTC.

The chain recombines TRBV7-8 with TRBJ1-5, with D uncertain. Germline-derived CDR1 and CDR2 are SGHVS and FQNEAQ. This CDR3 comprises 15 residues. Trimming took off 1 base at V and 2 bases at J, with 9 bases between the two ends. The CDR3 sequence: CASSLGDTGNQPQHF. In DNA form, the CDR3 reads TGTGCCAGCAGCTTAGGGGATACGGGCAATCAGCCCCAGCATTTT.

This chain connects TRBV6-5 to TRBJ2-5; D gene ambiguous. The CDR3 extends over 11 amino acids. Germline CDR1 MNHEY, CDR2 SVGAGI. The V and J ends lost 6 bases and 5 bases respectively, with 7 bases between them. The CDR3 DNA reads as TGTGCCAGCAGGAGACTGGAGACCCAGTACTTC. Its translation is CASRRLETQYF.

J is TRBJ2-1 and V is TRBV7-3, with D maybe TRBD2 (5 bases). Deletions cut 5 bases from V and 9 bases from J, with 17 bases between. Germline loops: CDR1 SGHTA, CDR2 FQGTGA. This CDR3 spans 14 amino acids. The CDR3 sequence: CASSLSAQLGEQFF. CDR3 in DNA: TGTGCCAGCAGCCTTAGCGCACAGTTGGGTGAGCAGTTCTTC.

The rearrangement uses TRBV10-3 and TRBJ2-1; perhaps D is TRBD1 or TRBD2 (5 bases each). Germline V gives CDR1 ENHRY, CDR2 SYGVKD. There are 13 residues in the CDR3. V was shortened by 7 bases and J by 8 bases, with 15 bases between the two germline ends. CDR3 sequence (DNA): TGTGCCATCAAGGCCAGGGAGAGTCATGAGCAGTTCTTC. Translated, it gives CAIKARESHEQFF.

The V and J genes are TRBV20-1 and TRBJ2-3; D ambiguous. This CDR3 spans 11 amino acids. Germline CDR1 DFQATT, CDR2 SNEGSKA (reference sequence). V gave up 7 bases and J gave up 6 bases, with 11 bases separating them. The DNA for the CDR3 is TGCAGTGGAACAACTCGTGATACGCAGTATTTT. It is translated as CSGTTRDTQYF.

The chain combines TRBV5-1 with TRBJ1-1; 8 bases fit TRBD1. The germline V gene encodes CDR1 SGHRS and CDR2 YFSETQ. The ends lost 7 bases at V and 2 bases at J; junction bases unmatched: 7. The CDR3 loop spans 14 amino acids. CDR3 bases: TGCGCCAGCCGCCGGGACAGGCTTAACACTGAAGCTTTCTTT. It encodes CASRRDRLNTEAFF.

CDR3 sequence: CASSPPLGTREQYF. CDR3 bases: TGTGCCAGCAGCCCCCCTTTGGGGACGAGGGAGCAGTACTTC. This sequence joins TRBV5-4 and TRBJ2-5; D may be TRBD1 or TRBD2 (5 bases each). V lost 4 bases and J 11 bases, leaving 21 bases between the germline ends. Germline V CDR1 and CDR2: SGHNT, YYREEE (reference sequence). The CDR3 extends over 14 amino acids.

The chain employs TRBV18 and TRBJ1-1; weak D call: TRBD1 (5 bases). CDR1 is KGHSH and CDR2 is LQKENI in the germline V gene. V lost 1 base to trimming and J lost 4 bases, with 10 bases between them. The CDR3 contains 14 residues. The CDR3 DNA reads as TGTGCCAGCTCACCACTCAGGGTTGGCACTGAAGCTTTCTTT. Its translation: CASSPLRVGTEAFF.